The clone carrying this T cell receptor beta chain appeared many times. The antigen remains undetermined. The sample comes from a study of T cells after yellow fever vaccination. Trimming took off 5 bases at V and 4 bases at J, with 9 bases between the two ends. CDR3 length: 13 residues. Per germline, CDR1 SGHVS and CDR2 FNYEAQ. Production of TCR cDNA was by 5'RACE template switching, which also added a universal primer site and UMIs. One entry per CDR3 protein results from TCRdb running MiXCR on the 5' RACE reads. The sample lists 500,000 to 650,000 distinct CDR3 sequences, about a sixth occurring once. Points from the study as a whole: Detected again after the booster were most primary-vaccination clones, at 95% to 97% CD4 and about 90% CD8.

This sample comprised PBMCs, obtained around 5 days after the first yellow fever vaccination. The TCR comes from a man aged 18 to 35 who received the YFV17D yellow fever vaccine. The rearrangement links TRBV7-6 to TRBJ2-1; D might be TRBD2 (6 bases). CDR3 sequence: CASSPRGYNEQFF. In DNA, the CDR3 is TGTGCCAGCAGCCCCCGGGGGTACAATGAGCAGTTCTTC.